This is a list of T cell receptor beta chains from one sample in a study of molecular identifiers for immune sequencing clone quantification. One entry per CDR3 protein results from TCRdb running MiXCR on the PCR reads. The sample has approximately 500,000 distinct CDR3 sequences; around 25% are singletons. Material: naive CD8+ T cells from blood, with Jurkat cell RNA spiked in. The receptors stem from a human donor in good health. Some libraries in this study had Jurkat cell RNA spiked in. CDR3s include the opening cysteine and the closing phenylalanine or tryptophan. The order of the fields is CDR3 DNA, CDR3 protein, V gene, J gene, clone size, D gene. A D gene is named only where the DNA matches it firmly. Clone size is given for some rows only: seen once, a few or many times, or a class if the clone is expanded.

TGTGCCAGCGGTGGGACAGGCCATTATTACGAGCAGTACTTC	CASGGTGHYYEQYF	TRBV27	TRBJ2-7	.	TRBD1
TGTGCCAGCAGCTTAGATGGCGACGAGTCCTACGAGCAGTACTTC	CASSLDGDESYEQYF	TRBV7-2	TRBJ2-7	few	.
TGTGCCATCAGTGATTTGGGCGGTGAGGCGGTTTACGAGCAGTACTTC	CAISDLGGEAVYEQYF	TRBV10-3	TRBJ2-7	few	.
TGTGCCAGTAGTTGGGGACCCGACACTGAAGCTTTCTTT	CASSWGPDTEAFF	TRBV19	TRBJ1-1	.	.
TGTGCCAGCAGTGCCCCGTTGAACACTGAAGCTTTCTTT	CASSAPLNTEAFF	TRBV6-1	TRBJ1-1	.	.
TGTGCCAGCAGCTACGCCTTGGGGGCAGCTCGCAATGAGCAGTTCTTC	CASSYALGAARNEQFF	TRBV11-2	TRBJ2-1	.	.
TGTGCCAGCAGTGGACAGGGTGGGCGTTATCAGCCCCAGCATTTT	CASSGQGGRYQPQHF	TRBV2	TRBJ1-5	.	TRBD1
TGCGCCAGCAGCCAACGTGATAGCGGGGGGGCGCCCGAGCAGTACTTC	CASSQRDSGGAPEQYF	TRBV4-1	TRBJ2-7	many	TRBD2
TGCAGTGCTAGGGCCAGGGGGCTAAACTCCTACGAGCAGTACTTC	CSARARGLNSYEQYF	TRBV20-1	TRBJ2-7	few	TRBD1
TGTGCCTGGAGTGTACTAGCGTTTGGGGAGCAGTTCTTC	CAWSVLAFGEQFF	TRBV30	TRBJ2-1	.	TRBD2
TGTGCCAGCAGCTTATACGGGATCGGCACAGATACGCAGTATTTT	CASSLYGIGTDTQYF	TRBV7-3	TRBJ2-3	few	.
TGTGCCAGCAGGAAGCCGGGGGCTGGAGGCAATCAGCCCCAGCATTTT	CASRKPGAGGNQPQHF	TRBV2	TRBJ1-5	few	.
TGTGCCAGCAGCTCCCTAGACCGGGGAGGGGAGCAGTACTTC	CASSSLDRGGEQYF	TRBV13	TRBJ2-7	few	TRBD2
TGTGCCAGCAGCAGGACAGGGGGGGCAGAGACCCAGTACTTC	CASSRTGGAETQYF	TRBV14	TRBJ2-5	.	TRBD1
TGTGCCAGCAGCCTCAGCCGGGACCCCGAATCGCAGTACTTC	CASSLSRDPESQYF	TRBV7-9	TRBJ2-7	.	.
TGTGCCAGCAGTTACTCGGTCTCTAGCCGGAACAATGGGCAGTTCTTC	CASSYSVSSRNNGQFF	TRBV6-6	TRBJ2-1	.	.
TGTGCCAGCAGCTTCACAGGGGGGACCTACGAGCAGTACTTC	CASSFTGGTYEQYF	TRBV7-9	TRBJ2-7	.	TRBD1
TGTGCCACCAGTGATTTAAAGGGCCCCACAGATACGCAGTATTTT	CATSDLKGPTDTQYF	TRBV24-1	TRBJ2-3	few	.
TGTGCCAGCAGCTTAAGGCAGGGGATCCCAGATACGCAGTATTTT	CASSLRQGIPDTQYF	TRBV13	TRBJ2-3	few	.
TGTGCCAGCAGCCCATGGACAGGGACCTCCGGGGAGACCCAGTACTTC	CASSPWTGTSGETQYF	TRBV7-9	TRBJ2-5	many	TRBD1
TGTGCCAGCAGGGATGGACTGATCTCCTACGAGCAGTACTTC	CASRDGLISYEQYF	TRBV7-9	TRBJ2-7	.	.
TGTGCCAGCAGTTCAGGGACTAGCAACTACGAGCAGTACTTC	CASSSGTSNYEQYF	TRBV6-2/TRBV6-3	TRBJ2-7	few	TRBD2
TGTGCCAGCAGCTTAGAGCGGACTTCTTTCAATTCACCCCTCCACTTT	CASSLERTSFNSPLHF	TRBV7-2	TRBJ1-6	.	.
TGTGCCAGCAGAGTAGACCAAGAGACCCAGTACTTC	CASRVDQETQYF	TRBV6-2/TRBV6-3	TRBJ2-5	.	.
TGTGCCTGGAGTCTGTCAGGGGGCTACGAGCAGTACTTC	CAWSLSGGYEQYF	TRBV30	TRBJ2-7	few	TRBD1
TGTGCCAGCAGTTCTTCTTACGGGGTGAACTATGGCTACACCTTC	CASSSSYGVNYGYTF	TRBV27	TRBJ1-2	.	.
TGTGCCAGCAGCTTAGTCGCAGCCGAGGAGCTGTTTTTT	CASSLVAAEELFF	TRBV7-8	TRBJ2-2	.	.
TGTGCCAGCAGTTACGTGGGGATCGGCACTGAAGCTTTCTTT	CASSYVGIGTEAFF	TRBV6-5	TRBJ1-1	once	.